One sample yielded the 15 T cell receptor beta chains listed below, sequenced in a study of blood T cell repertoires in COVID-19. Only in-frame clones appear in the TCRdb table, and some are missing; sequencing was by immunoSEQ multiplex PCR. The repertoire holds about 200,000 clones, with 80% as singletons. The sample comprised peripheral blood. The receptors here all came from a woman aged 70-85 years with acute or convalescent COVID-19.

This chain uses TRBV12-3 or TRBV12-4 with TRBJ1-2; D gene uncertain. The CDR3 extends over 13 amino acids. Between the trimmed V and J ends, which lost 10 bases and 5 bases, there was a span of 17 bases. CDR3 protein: CAILPQGGYGYTF. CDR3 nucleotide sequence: TGTGCCATACTACCCCAAGGAGGGTATGGCTACACCTTC.

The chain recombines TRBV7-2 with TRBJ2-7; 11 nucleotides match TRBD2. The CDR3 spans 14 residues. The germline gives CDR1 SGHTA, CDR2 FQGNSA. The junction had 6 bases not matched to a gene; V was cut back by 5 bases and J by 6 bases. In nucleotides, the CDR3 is TGTGCCAGCAGCCTTAGCGGGGGGGCCCGCGAGCAGTACTTC. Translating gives CASSLSGGAREQYF.

DNA for the CDR3: TGTGCCAGCAGGGACAGGGGTAAAAATGAAAAACTGTTTTTT. This sequence encodes CASRDRGKNEKLFF. The J gene is TRBJ1-4, the V gene TRBV2, with 9 bases that match TRBD1. The ends lost 6 bases at V and 5 bases at J; junction bases unmatched: 4. This CDR3 has 14 amino acids. Germline V gene lookup returns CDR1 SNHLY and CDR2 FYNNEI.

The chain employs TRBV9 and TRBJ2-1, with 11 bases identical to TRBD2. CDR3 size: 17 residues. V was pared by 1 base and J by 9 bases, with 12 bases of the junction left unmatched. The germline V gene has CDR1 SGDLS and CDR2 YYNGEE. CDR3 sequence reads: CASSVFASGGTRSEQFF. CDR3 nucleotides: TGTGCCAGCAGCGTATTTGCTAGCGGGGGGACGAGGAGTGAGCAGTTCTTC.

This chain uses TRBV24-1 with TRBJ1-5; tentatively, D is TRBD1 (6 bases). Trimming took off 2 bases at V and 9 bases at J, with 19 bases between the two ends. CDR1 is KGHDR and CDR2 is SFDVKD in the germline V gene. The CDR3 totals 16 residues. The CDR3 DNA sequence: TGTGCCACCAGTGATTCCAAGGCCCAGGGGTCGCGGCCCCAGCATTTT. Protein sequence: CATSDSKAQGSRPQHF.

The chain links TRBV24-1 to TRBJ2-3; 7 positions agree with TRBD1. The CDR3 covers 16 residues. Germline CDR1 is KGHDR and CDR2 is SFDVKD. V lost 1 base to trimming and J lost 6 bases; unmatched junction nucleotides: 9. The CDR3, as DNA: TGTGCCACCAGTGATTTTGGCAGGGGGTCCGGGGATACGCAGTATTTT. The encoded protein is CATSDFGRGSGDTQYF.

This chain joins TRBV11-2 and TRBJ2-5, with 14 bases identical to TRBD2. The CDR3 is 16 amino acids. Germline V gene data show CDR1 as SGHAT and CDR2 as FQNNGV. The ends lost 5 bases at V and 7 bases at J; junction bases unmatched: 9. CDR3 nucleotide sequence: TGTGCCAGCAGCGCGACTAGCGGGGGGGCCACTGGGACCCAGTACTTC. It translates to CASSATSGGATGTQYF. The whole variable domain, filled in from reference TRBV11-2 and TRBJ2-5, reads EAGVAQSPRYKIIEKRQSVAFWCNPISGHATLYWYQQILGQGPKLLIQFQNNGVVDDSQLPKDRFSAERLKGVDSTLKIQPAKLEDSAVYLCASSATSGGATGTQYFGPGTRLLVL.

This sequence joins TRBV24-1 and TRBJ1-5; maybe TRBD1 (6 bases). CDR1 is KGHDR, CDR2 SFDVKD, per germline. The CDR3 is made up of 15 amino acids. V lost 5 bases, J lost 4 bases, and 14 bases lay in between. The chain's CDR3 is CATSGGTTGNQPQHF. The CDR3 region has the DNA TGTGCCACCAGTGGGGGGACTACAGGGAATCAGCCCCAGCATTTT.

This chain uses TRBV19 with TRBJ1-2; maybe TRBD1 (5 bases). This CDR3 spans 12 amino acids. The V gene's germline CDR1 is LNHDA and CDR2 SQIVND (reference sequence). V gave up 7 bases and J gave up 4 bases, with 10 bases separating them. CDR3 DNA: TGTGCCAGTACACAGGATTTCTATGGCTACACCTTC. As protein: CASTQDFYGYTF.

The DNA of the CDR3 is TGTGCCAGCAGCTGGGACTACTACGAGCAGTACTTC. Translation: CASSWDYYEQYF. This chain joins TRBV6-2 or TRBV6-3 and TRBJ2-7; 7 bases are shared with TRBD2. CDR1 MNHEY and CDR2 SVGEGT come from the germline V gene. Unmatched junction bases numbered 2, after V lost 6 bases and J lost 3 bases. This CDR3 has 12 residues.

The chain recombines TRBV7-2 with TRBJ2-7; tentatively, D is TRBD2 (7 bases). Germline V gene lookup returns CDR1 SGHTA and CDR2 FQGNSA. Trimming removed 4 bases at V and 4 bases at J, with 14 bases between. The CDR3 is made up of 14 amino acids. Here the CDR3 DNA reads TGTGCCAGCAGCTCTCGCGGGGGCTGGTACGAGCAGTACTTC. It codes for CASSSRGGWYEQYF.

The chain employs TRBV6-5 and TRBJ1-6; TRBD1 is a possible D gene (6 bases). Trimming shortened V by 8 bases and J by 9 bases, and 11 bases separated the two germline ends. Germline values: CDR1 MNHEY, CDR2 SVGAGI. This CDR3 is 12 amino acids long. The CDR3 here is CASQDSSSPLHF. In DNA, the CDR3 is TGTGCCAGCCAGGACAGTTCTTCACCCCTCCACTTT.

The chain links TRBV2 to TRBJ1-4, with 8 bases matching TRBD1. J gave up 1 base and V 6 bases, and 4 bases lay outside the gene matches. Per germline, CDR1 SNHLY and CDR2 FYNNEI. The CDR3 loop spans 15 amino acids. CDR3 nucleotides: TGTGCCAGCAGCAGAGACAGGGGAACTAATGAAAAACTGTTTTTT. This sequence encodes CASSRDRGTNEKLFF. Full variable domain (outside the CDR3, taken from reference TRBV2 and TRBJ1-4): EPEVTQTPSHQVTQMGQEVILRCVPISNHLYFYWYRQILGQKVEFLVSFYNNEISEKSEIFDDQFSVERPDGSNFTLKIRSTKLEDSAMYFCASSRDRGTNEKLFFGSGTQLSVL.

The CDR3 bases are TGTGCCAGCAGTGACGTGACTAGCGGGGACTACAATGAGCAGTTCTTC. Residues: CASSDVTSGDYNEQFF. This chain joins TRBV6-4 and TRBJ2-1, with 11 bases lining up with TRBD2. CDR1 is MRHNA and CDR2 is SNTAGT in the germline V gene. The junction had 3 bases not matched to a gene; V was cut back by 2 bases and J by 3 bases. The CDR3 runs 16 residues.

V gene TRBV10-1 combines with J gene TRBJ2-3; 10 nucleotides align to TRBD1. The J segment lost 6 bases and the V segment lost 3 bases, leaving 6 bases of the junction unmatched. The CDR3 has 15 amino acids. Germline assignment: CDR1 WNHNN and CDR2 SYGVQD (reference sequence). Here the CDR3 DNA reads TGCGCCAGCAGTGAACCGGGACAGGGGTTGGATACGCAGTATTTT. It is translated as CASSEPGQGLDTQYF.